Sequencing of this T cell receptor (beta chain) was carried out in a study of CD8 T cells in ankylosing spondylitis. The V and J ends lost 5 bases and 10 bases, in that order; junction bases with no gene match: 19. Germline CDR1 is SQVTM and CDR2 is ANQGSEA. CDR3 length equals 15 residues. The authors made TCR beta libraries by quantitative 5'-RACE with molecular barcodes. TCRdb itself ran the 5' RACE reads through MiXCR, one entry per CDR3 protein. The table lists about 200,000 distinct CDR3 sequences, roughly 13% of them singletons, with approximately 16% in the top ten. Points on this clonotype: Its antigen is not identified.

Study conclusions and caveats: What appeared characteristic of ankylosing spondylitis blood was a TCR beta motif of seven to nine highly homologous variants.

This sequence was found in a male donor with ankylosing spondylitis or in good health (not recorded which). This rearrangement joins TRBV29-1 to TRBJ1-2; 7 bases map to TRBD1. Sequenced input: blood, either unsorted or a sorted T cell fraction (not recorded which). CDR3 region: CSVRGLGQRIWDYTF. Written as DNA, the CDR3 is TGCAGCGTTCGGGGTTTGGGACAGCGTATATGGGACTACACCTTC.